These 2 T cell receptor beta chains were all obtained from the same sample, sequenced in a study of blood T cell repertoires in COVID-19. Some clones are missing from TCRdb's copy, which holds only in-frame ones; the method was immunoSEQ multiplex PCR. The sample has tens of thousands of clones, about 88% seen once. The sequencing input was peripheral blood. Receptor source: a human donor in a cohort sampled during active COVID-19.

In its sample, this clone was seen once. J is TRBJ2-2 and V is TRBV2; the match to TRBD2 covers 7 bases. The V gene end was trimmed by 4 bases and the J gene end by 6 bases; junction bases not matched to a gene: 2. This CDR3 spans 13 amino acids. CDR1 and CDR2 from the germline V gene are SNHLY and FYNNEI. As DNA, the CDR3 is TGTGCCAGCAGTGGACTAGCCTCCGGGGAGCTGTTTTTT. Amino acid sequence: CASSGLASGELFF.

This chain connects TRBV18 to TRBJ2-5, with unresolved D. Germline V gene data show CDR1 as KGHSH and CDR2 as LQKENI. The CDR3 covers 13 residues. V gave up 3 bases and J gave up 3 bases, with 8 bases separating them. The CDR3 sequence is CASSPSREETQYF. The CDR3, as DNA: TGTGCCAGCTCACCCTCGCGTGAAGAGACCCAGTACTTC.